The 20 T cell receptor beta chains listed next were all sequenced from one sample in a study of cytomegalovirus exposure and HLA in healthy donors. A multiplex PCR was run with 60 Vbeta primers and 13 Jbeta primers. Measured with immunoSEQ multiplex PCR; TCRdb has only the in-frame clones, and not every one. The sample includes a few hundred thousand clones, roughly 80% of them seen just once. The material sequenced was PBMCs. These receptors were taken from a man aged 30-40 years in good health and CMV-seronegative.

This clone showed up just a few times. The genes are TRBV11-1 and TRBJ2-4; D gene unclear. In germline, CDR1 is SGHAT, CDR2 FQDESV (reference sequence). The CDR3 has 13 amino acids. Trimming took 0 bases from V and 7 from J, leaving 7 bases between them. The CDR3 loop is CASSLAYGNIQYF. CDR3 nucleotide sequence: TGTGCCAGCAGCTTAGCGTACGGGAACATTCAGTACTTC.

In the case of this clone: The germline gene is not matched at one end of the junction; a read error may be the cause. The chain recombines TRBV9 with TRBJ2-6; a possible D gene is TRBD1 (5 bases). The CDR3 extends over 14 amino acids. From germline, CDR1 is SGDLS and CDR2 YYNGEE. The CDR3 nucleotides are TGTGCCAGCAGCGTAGGCTCTGGGGCCAGCGTCCTGACTTTC. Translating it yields CASSVGSGASVLTF. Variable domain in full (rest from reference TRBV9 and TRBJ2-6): DSGVTQTPKHLITATGQRVTLRCSPRSGDLSVYWYQQSLDQGLQFLIQYYNGEERAKGNILERFSAQQFPDLHSELNLSSLELGDSALYFCASSVGSGASVLTFGAGSRLTVL.

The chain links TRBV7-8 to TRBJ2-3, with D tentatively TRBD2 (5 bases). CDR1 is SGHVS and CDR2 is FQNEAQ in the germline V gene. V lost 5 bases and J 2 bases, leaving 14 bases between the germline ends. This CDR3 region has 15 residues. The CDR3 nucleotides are TGTGCCAGCAGCCCGAGGTCGGGAACCACAGATACGCAGTATTTT. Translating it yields CASSPRSGTTDTQYF.

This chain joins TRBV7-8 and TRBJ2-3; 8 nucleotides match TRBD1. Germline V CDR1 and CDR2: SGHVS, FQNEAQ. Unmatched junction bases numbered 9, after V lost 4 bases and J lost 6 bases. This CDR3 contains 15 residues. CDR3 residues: CASSSGGLFRDTQYF. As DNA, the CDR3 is TGTGCCAGCAGCTCAGGGGGCCTCTTTCGGGATACGCAGTATTTT.

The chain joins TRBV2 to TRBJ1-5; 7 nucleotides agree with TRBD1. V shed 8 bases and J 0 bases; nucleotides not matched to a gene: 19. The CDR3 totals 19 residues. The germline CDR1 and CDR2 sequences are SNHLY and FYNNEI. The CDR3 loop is CASSPGQPRPRYSNQPQHF. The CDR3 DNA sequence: TGTGCCAGCTCCCCGGGACAGCCCCGACCGAGATATAGCAATCAGCCCCAGCATTTT.

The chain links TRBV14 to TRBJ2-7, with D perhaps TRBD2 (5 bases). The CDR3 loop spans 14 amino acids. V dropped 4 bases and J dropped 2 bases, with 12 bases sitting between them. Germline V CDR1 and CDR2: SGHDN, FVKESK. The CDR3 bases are TGTGCCAGCAGCCCCACGGGAACCCCCTACGAGCAGTACTTC. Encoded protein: CASSPTGTPYEQYF.

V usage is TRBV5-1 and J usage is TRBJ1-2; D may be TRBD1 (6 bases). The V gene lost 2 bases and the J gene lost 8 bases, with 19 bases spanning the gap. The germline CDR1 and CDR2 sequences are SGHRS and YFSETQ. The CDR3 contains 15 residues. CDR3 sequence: CASSFISGTTMGYTF. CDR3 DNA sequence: TGCGCCAGCAGCTTTATTTCCGGGACAACTATGGGCTACACCTTC.

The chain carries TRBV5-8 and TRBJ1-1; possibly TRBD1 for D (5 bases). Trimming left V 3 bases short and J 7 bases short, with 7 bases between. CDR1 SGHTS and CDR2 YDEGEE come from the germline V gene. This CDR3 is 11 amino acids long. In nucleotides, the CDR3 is TGTGCCAGCAGCTCTGACAGTGAAGCTTTCTTT. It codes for CASSSDSEAFF. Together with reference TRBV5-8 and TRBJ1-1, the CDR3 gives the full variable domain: EAGVTQSPTHLIKTRGQQATLRCSPISGHTSVYWYQQALGLGLQFLLWYDEGEERNRGNFPPRFSGRQFPNYSSELNVNALELEDSALYLCASSSDSEAFFGQGTRLTVV.

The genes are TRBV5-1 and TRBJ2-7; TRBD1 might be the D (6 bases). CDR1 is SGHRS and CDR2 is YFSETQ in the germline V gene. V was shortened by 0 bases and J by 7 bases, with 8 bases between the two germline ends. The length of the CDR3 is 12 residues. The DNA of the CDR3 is TGCGCCAGCAGCTTGGAGGGGGATGAGCAGTACTTC. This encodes CASSLEGDEQYF.

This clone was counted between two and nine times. The CDR3: CASSPSGTNYGYTF. DNA for the CDR3: TGTGCCAGCAGTCCCTCCGGGACAAACTATGGCTACACCTTC. The J gene is TRBJ1-2, the V gene TRBV6-5; tentative D call: TRBD1 (6 bases). Germline values: CDR1 MNHEY, CDR2 SVGAGI. With 5 bases removed from V and 2 bases from J, the gap between germline ends came to 12 bases. The CDR3 runs 14 residues.

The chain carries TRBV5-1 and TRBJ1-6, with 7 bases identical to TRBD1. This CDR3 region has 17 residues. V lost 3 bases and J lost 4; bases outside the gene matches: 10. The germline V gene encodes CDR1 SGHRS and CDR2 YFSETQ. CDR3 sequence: CASSYGRQGSYNSPLHF. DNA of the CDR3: TGCGCCAGCAGCTATGGCCGACAGGGTTCTTATAATTCACCCCTCCACTTT.

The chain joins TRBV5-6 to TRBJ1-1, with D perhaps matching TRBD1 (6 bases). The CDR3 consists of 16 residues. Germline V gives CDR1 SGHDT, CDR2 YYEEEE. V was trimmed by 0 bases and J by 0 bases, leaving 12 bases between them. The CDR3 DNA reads TGTGCCAGCAGCTTGGGGGCAGGGGTCTTGAACACTGAAGCTTTCTTT. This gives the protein CASSLGAGVLNTEAFF.

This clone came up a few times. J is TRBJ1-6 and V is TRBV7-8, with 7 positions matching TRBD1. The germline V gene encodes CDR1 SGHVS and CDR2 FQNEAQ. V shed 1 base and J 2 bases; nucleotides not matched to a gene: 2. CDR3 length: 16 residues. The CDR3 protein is CASSLVGTAYNSPLHF. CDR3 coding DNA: TGTGCCAGCAGCTTAGTGGGGACAGCCTATAATTCACCCCTCCACTTT.

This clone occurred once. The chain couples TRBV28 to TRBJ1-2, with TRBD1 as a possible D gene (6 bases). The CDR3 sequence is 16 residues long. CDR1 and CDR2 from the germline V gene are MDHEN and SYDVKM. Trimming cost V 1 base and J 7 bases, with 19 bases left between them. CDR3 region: CASSLLGVGGKGGYTF. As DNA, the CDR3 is TGTGCCAGCAGTTTATTGGGGGTAGGGGGAAAGGGTGGCTACACCTTC.

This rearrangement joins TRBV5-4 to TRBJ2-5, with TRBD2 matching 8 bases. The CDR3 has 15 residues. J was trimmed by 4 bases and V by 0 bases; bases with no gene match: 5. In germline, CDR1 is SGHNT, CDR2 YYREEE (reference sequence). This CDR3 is CASSLAGAGGETQYF. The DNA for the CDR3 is TGTGCCAGCAGCTTGGCCGGCGCGGGGGGAGAGACCCAGTACTTC.

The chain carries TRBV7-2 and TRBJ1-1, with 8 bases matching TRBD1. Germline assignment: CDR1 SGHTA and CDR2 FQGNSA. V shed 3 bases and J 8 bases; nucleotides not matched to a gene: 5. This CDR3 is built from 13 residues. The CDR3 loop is CASSLGGDREAFF. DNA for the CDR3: TGTGCCAGCAGCTTGGGAGGGGACAGGGAAGCTTTCTTT.

CDR3 in amino acids: CASSLASTDTQYF. CDR3 DNA sequence: TGTGCCAGCAGCTTGGCTAGCACAGATACGCAGTATTTT. The chain links TRBV5-6 to TRBJ2-3; no definite D call. The CDR3 runs to 13 residues. Germline values: CDR1 SGHDT, CDR2 YYEEEE. V gave up 0 bases and J gave up 0 bases, with 2 bases separating them.

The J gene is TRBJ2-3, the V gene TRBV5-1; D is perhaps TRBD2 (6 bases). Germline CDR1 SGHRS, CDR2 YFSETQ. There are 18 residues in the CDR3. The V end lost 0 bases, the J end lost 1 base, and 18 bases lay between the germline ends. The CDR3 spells CASSLALWGVRGTDTQYF. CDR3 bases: TGCGCCAGCAGCTTGGCCTTGTGGGGGGTAAGGGGCACAGATACGCAGTATTTT.

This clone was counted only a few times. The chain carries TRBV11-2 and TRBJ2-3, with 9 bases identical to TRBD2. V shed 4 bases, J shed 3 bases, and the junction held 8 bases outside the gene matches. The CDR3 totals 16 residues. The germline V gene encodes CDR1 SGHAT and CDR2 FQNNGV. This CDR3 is CASSYEAGGRTDTQYF. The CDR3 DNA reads TGTGCCAGCAGCTACGAAGCGGGGGGTAGAACAGATACGCAGTATTTT.

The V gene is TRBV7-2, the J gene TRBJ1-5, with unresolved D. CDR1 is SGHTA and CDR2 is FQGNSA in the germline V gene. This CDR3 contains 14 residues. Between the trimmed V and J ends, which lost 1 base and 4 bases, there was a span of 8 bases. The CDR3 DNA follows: TGTGCCAGCAGCTTAGTTGGGCGAAATCAGCCCCAGCATTTT. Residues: CASSLVGRNQPQHF.